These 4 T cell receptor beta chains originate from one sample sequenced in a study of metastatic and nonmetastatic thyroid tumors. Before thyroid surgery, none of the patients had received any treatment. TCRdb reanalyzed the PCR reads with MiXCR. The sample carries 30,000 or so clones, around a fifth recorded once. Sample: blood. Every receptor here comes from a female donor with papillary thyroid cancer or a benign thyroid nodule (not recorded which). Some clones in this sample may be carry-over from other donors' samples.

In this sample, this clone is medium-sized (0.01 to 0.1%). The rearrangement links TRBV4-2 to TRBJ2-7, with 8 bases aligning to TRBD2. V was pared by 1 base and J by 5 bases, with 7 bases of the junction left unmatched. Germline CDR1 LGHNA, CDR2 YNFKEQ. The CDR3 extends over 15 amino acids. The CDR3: CASSQAHLTSDEQYF. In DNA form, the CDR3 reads TGTGCCAGCAGCCAAGCCCATCTGACTAGCGACGAGCAGTACTTC.

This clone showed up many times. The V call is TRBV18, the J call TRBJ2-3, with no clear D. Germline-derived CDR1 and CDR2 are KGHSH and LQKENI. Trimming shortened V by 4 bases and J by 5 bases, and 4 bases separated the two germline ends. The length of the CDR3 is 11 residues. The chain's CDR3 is CASSQGDTQYF. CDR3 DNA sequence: TGTGCCAGCTCACAGGGAGATACGCAGTATTTT. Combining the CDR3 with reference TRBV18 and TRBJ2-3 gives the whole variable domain NAGVMQNPRHLVRRRGQEARLRCSPMKGHSHVYWYRQLPEEGLKFMVYLQKENIIDESGMPKERFSAEFPKEGPSILRIQQVVRGDSAAYFCASSQGDTQYFGPGTRLTVL.

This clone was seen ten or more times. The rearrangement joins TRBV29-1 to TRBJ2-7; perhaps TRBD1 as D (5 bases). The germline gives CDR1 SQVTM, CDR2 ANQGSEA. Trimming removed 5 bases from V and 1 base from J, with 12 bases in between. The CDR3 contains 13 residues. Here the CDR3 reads CSVIWTLSYEQYF. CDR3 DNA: TGCAGCGTTATCTGGACACTATCCTACGAGCAGTACTTC.

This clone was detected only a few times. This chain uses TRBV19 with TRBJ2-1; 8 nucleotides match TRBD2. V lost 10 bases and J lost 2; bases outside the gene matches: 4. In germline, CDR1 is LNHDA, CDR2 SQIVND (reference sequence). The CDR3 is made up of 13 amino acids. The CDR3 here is CATGRATYNEQFF. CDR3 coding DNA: TGTGCCACCGGGAGGGCCACCTACAATGAGCAGTTCTTC.